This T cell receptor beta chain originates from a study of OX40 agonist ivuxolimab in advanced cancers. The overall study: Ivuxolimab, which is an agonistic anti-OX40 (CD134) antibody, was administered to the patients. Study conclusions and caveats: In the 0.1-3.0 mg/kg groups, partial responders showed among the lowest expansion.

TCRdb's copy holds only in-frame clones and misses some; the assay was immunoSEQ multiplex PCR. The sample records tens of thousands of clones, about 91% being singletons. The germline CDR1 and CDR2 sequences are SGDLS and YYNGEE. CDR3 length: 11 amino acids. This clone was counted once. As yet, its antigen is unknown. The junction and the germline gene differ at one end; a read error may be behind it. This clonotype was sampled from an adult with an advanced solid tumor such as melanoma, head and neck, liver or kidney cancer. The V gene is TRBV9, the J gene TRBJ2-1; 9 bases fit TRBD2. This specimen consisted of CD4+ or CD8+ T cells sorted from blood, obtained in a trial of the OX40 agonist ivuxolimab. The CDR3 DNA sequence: TGTGCCAGCAGCGGACCGGGACTAGCTATCTTC. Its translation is CASSGPGLAIF.